This T cell receptor beta chain was recovered during a study of cytomegalovirus exposure and HLA in healthy donors. Background on the study: As an earlier analysis found, some 180 million T cells yielded approximately 100 million unique TCR beta sequences.

V shed 4 bases, J shed 2 bases, and the junction held 4 bases outside the gene matches. The CDR3 consists of 15 residues. Germline lookup yields CDR1 SGHNT and CDR2 YYREEE (reference sequence). Study findings and constraints: Cytomegalovirus association was listed for 164 TCR beta chains.

In the case of this clone: Its antigen remains unknown.

PCR primers comprised 60 Vbeta and 13 Jbeta primers. Produced via immunoSEQ multiplex PCR; TCRdb's table is partial and in-frame only. This table has 170,000 or so clones, about three quarters appearing once. The V and J genes are TRBV5-4 and TRBJ1-4, with TRBD1 matching over 8 bases. The sequencing input was PBMCs. The sequence came from a woman in her twenties or thirties in good health and CMV-seropositive. The CDR3 is CASSVRQGTNEKLFF. DNA for the CDR3: TGTGCCAGCAGCGTAAGACAGGGGACTAATGAAAAACTGTTTTTT.